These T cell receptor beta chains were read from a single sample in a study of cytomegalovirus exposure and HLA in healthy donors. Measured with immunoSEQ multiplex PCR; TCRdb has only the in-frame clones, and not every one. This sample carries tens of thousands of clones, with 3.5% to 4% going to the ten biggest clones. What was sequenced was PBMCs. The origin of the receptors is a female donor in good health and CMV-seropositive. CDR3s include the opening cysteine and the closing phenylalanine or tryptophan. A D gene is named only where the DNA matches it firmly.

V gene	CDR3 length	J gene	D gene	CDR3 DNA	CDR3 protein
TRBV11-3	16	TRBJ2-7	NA	TGTGCCAGCAGCACCCGGGGCGGGACGGCAACCTACGAGCAGTACTTC	CASSTRGGTATYEQYF
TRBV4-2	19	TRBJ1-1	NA	TGTGCCAGCAGCCAAGAAAGGCTTGTGCCGGGAAAAGTGAACACTGAAGCTTTCTTT	CASSQERLVPGKVNTEAFF
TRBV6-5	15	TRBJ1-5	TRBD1	TGTGCCAGCAGTTACGCAGGGGGCGCCGGTCAGCCCCAGCATTTT	CASSYAGGAGQPQHF
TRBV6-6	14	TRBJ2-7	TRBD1	TGTGCCAGCAGTTCTACAGGGGGAGTGAACGAGCAGTACTTC	CASSSTGGVNEQYF
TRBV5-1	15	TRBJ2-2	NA	TGCGCCAGCAGCCGTATGCCTACCCTTACCGGGGAGCTGTTTTTT	CASSRMPTLTGELFF
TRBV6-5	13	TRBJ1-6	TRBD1	TGTGCCAGCAGCCGGACAGGGGGTTCACCCCTCCACTTT	CASSRTGGSPLHF
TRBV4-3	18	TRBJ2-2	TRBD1	TGCGCCAGCAGCTCTCACCCCCCGACAGGGACGAACACCGGGGAGCTGTTTTTT	CASSSHPPTGTNTGELFF
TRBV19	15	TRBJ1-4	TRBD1	TGTGCCAGTGGATTACAGGGGGCAGCTAATGAAAAACTGTTTTTT	CASGLQGAANEKLFF
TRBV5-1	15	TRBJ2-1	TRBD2	TGCGCCAGCAGCTCAACTAGCGGGTCCAACAATGAGCAGTTCTTC	CASSSTSGSNNEQFF
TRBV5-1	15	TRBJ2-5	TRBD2	TGCGCCAGCAGCTTCCCCGCTGGACTAGCAGAGACCCAGTACTTC	CASSFPAGLAETQYF
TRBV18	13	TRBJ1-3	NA	TGTGCCAGCTCACCAGCGAACGAAAACACCATATATTTT	CASSPANENTIYF
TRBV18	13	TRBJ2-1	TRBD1	TGTGCCAGCTCGCCCGGACAGGACAATGAGCAGTTCTTC	CASSPGQDNEQFF
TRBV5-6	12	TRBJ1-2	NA	TGTGCCAGCAGCTTGACAAGTCTGGGCTACACCTTC	CASSLTSLGYTF
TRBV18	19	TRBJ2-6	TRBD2	TGTGCCAGCTCACCCCGGGGACTAGCGGGGAACTCTGGGGCCAACGTCCTGACTTTC	CASSPRGLAGNSGANVLTF
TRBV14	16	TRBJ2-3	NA	TGTGCCAGCAGCCAAGATCACGGGAGTCGGACAGATACGCAGTATTTT	CASSQDHGSRTDTQYF
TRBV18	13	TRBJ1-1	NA	TGTGCCAGCTCACCTCACAGGGATACTGAAGCTTTCTTT	CASSPHRDTEAFF
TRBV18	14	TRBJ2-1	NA	TGTGCCAGCTTGACAGGTCATAGTGACAATGAGCAGTTCTTC	CASLTGHSDNEQFF
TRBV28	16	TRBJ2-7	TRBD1	TGTGCCAGCAGCTTGGGACAGGGTGAGATCTCCTACGAGCAGTACTTC	CASSLGQGEISYEQYF
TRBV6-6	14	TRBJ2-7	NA	TGTGCCAGCAGTTACGTCGGGAGACCCCACGAGCAGTACTTC	CASSYVGRPHEQYF
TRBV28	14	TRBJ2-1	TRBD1	TGTGCCAGCAGGGACAGGGGGTCCTACAATGAGCAGTTCTTC	CASRDRGSYNEQFF
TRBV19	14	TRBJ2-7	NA	TGTGCCAGTAGTACTACAGGGAAAGGAGGCGAGCAGTACTTC	CASSTTGKGGEQYF
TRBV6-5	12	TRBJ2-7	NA	TGTGCCAGCAGTTACAACGGTCGCGAGCAGTACTTC	CASSYNGREQYF
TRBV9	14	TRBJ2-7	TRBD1	TGTGCCAGCAGCGTATCGACAGGGACCTACGAGCAGTACTTC	CASSVSTGTYEQYF
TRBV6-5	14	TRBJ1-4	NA	TGTGCCAGCAGCCGACAGGCAACTAATGAAAAACTGTTTTTT	CASSRQATNEKLFF
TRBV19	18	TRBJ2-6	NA	TGTGCCAGTAGTATAATCCAGGGAGGCCTCTCTGGGGCCAACGTCCTGACTTTC	CASSIIQGGLSGANVLTF
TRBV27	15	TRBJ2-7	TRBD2	TGTGCCAGCTGGAGGCCGGGGGGGCGGCTAGGGGAGCAGTACTTC	CASWRPGGRLGEQYF
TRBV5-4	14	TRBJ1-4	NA	TGTGCCAGCAGCCCGGACAGTCAGCGGAGGAAACTGTTTTTT	CASSPDSQRRKLFF
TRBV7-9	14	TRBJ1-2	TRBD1	TGTGCCAGCAGCCCAATGGACAGGGTTAAAGGCTACACCTTC	CASSPMDRVKGYTF
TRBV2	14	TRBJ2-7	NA	TGTGCCAGCAGAAGGGACACCAGCTCCTACGAGCAGTACTTC	CASRRDTSSYEQYF
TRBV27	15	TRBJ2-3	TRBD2	TGTGCCAGCAGTTCCCCTAGCGGGAGTCCAGATACGCAGTATTTT	CASSSPSGSPDTQYF
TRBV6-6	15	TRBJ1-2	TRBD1	TGTGCCAGCAGTTACACTGGACAGGGGAACTATGGCTACACCTTC	CASSYTGQGNYGYTF
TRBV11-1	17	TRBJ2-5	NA	TGTGCCAGCAGCCTAATTGGGACTTCCCACCCTACCGGGACCCAGTACTTC	CASSLIGTSHPTGTQYF
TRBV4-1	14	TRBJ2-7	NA	TGCGCCAGCAGCCTTTGGGACACCTCCTACGAGCAGTACTTC	CASSLWDTSYEQYF
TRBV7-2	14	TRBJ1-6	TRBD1	TGTGCCAGCAGCGCGACAGGGCTAAATTCACCCCTCCACTTT	CASSATGLNSPLHF
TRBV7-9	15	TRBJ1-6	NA	TGTGCCAGCAGGTCCCGGGAAAGTGGTTATTCACCCCTCCACTTT	CASRSRESGYSPLHF
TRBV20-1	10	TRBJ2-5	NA	TGCAGTGCACCGACGCAGGCCCAGTACTTC	CSAPTQAQYF
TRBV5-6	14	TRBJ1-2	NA	TGTGCCAGCACCCTGGGGAGGGGCTACTATGGCTACACCTTC	CASTLGRGYYGYTF
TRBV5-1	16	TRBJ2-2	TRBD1	TGCGCCAGCAGTTTAACCGGGACAGTCAACACCGGGGAGCTGTTTTTT	CASSLTGTVNTGELFF
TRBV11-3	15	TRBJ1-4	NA	TGTGCCAGCAGCACACAGGGCCCCCCTAATGAAAAACTGTTTTTT	CASSTQGPPNEKLFF
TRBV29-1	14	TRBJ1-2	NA	TGCAGCGTTGATTATTACGGGAATCCCTATGGCTACACCTTC	CSVDYYGNPYGYTF
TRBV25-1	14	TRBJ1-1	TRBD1	TGTGCCAGCAGTGACGGCAGGGGGTATACTGAAGCTTTCTTT	CASSDGRGYTEAFF
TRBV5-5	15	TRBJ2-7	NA	TGTGCCAGCAGCTTGGCCACGGGTCAGATCTACGAGCAGTACTTC	CASSLATGQIYEQYF
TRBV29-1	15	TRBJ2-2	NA	TGCAGCGTTGATATTGTGGGAGGTGAAACCGGGGAGCTGTTTTTT	CSVDIVGGETGELFF